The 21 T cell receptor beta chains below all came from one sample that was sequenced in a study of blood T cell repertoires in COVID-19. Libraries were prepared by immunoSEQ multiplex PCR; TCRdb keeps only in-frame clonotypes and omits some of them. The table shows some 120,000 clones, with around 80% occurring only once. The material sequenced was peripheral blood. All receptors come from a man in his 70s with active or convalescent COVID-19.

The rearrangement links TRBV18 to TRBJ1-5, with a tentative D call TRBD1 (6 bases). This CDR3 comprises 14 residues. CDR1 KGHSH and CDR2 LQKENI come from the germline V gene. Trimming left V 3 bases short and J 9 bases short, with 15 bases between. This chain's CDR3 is CASSPNQDSPPQHF. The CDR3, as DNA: TGTGCCAGCTCACCGAATCAGGACAGCCCGCCCCAGCATTTT.

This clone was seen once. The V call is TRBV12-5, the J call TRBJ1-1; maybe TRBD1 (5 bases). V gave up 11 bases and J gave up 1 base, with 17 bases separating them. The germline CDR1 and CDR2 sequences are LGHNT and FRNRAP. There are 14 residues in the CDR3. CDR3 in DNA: TGTGCTGGCCGACGGCGGGGCCCGAACACTGAAGCTTTCTTT. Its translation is CAGRRRGPNTEAFF.

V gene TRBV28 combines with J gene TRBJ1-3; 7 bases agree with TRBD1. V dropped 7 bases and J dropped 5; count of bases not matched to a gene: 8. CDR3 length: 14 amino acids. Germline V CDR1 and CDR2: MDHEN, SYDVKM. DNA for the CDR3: TGTGCCAGCAACTTACAGGGGCCGCGAAACACCATATATTTT. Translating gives CASNLQGPRNTIYF.

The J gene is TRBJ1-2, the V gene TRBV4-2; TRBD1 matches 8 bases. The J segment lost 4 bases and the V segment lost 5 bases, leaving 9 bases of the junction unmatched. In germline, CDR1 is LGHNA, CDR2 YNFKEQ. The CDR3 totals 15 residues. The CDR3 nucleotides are TGTGCCAGCAGCGACGCAGGGGGCATTGGCTATGGCTACACCTTC. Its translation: CASSDAGGIGYGYTF.

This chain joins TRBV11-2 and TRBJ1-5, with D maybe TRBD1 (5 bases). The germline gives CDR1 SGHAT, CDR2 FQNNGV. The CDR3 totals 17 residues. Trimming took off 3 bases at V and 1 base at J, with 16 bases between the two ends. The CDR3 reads CASSLEGRFVSNQPQHF. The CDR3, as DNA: TGTGCCAGCAGCTTGGAGGGACGGTTTGTGAGCAATCAGCCCCAGCATTTT.

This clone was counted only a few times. The CDR3 spells CASSYEDTPFNQPQHF. Written as DNA, the CDR3 is TGTGCCAGCAGTTACGAGGACACACCCTTTAATCAGCCCCAGCATTTT. This chain joins TRBV6-2 or TRBV6-3 and TRBJ1-5, with a tentative D call TRBD1 (5 bases). This CDR3 region has 16 residues. The germline V gene has CDR1 MNHEY and CDR2 SVGEGT. Trimming took off 2 bases at V and 4 bases at J, with 15 bases between the two ends.

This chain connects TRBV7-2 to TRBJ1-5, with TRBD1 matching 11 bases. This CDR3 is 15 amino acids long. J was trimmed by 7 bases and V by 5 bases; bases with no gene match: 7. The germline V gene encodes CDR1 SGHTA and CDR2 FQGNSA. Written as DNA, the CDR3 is TGTGCCAGCAGCGCTGGGACAGGGGGACGACAGCCCCAGCATTTT. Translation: CASSAGTGGRQPQHF.

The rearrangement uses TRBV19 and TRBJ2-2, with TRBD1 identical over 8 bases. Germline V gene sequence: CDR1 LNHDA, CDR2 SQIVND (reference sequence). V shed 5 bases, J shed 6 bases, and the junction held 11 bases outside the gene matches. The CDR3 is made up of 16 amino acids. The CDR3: CASSRESAGGPGELFF. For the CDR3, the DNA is TGTGCCAGTAGTCGCGAGTCGGCAGGGGGCCCCGGGGAGCTGTTTTTT.

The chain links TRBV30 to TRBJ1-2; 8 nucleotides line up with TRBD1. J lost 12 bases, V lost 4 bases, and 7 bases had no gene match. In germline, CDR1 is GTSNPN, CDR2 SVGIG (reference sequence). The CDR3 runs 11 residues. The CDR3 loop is CAWKPTGVNTF. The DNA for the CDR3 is TGTGCCTGGAAACCGACAGGGGTCAACACCTTC.

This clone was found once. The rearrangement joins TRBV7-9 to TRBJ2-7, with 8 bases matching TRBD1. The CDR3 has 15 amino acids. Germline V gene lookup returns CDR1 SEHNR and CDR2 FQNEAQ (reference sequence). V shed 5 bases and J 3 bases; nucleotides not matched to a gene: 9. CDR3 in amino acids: CASSIKVGTGYEQYF. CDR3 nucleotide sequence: TGTGCCAGCAGCATTAAAGTCGGGACAGGCTACGAGCAGTACTTC.

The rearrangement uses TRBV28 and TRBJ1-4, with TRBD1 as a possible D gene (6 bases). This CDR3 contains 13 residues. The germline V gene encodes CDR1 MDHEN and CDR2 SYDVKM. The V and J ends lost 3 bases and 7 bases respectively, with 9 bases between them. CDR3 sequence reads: CASSFTGTEKLFF. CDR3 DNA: TGTGCCAGCAGTTTTACAGGGACTGAAAAACTGTTTTTT. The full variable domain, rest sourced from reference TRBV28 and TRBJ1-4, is DVKVTQSSRYLVKRTGEKVFLECVQDMDHENMFWYRQDPGLGLRLIYFSYDVKMKEKGDIPEGYSVSREKKERFSLILESASTNQTSMYLCASSFTGTEKLFFGSGTQLSVL.

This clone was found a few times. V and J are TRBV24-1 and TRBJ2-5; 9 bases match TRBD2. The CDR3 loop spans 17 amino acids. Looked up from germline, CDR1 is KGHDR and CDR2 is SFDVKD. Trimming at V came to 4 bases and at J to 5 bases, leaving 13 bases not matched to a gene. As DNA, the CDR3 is TGTGCCACCAGTGACCTCCGGGCTAGCGGGACTGGTGAGACCCAGTACTTC. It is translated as CATSDLRASGTGETQYF.

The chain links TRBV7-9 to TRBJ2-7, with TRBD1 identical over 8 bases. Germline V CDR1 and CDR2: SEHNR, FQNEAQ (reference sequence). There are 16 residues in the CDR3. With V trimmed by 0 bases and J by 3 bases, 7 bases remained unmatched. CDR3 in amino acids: CASSLAIGTGRYEQYF. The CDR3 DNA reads TGTGCCAGCAGCTTAGCAATTGGGACAGGACGCTACGAGCAGTACTTC.

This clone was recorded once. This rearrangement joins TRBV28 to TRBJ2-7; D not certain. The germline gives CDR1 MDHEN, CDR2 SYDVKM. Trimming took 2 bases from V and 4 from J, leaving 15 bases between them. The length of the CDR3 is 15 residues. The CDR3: CASSLASPLPYEQYF. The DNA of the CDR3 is TGTGCCAGCAGTTTAGCGAGTCCCCTCCCTTACGAGCAGTACTTC. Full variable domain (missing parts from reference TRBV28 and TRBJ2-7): DVKVTQSSRYLVKRTGEKVFLECVQDMDHENMFWYRQDPGLGLRLIYFSYDVKMKEKGDIPEGYSVSREKKERFSLILESASTNQTSMYLCASSLASPLPYEQYFGPGTRLTVT.

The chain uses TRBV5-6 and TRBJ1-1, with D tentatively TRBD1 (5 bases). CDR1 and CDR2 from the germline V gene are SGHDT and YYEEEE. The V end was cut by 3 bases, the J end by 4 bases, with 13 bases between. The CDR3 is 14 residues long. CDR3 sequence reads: CASSWAGGGTEAFF. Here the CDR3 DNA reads TGTGCCAGCAGCTGGGCCGGGGGTGGCACTGAAGCTTTCTTT. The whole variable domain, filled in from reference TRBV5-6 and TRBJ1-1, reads DAGVTQSPTHLIKTRGQQVTLRCSPKSGHDTVSWYQQALGQGPQFIFQYYEEEERQRGNFPDRFSGHQFPNYSSELNVNALLLGDSALYLCASSWAGGGTEAFFGQGTRLTVV.

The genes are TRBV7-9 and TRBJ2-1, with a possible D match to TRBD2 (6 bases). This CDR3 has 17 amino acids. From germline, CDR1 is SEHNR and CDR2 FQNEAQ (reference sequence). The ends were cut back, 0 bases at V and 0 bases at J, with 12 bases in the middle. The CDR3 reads CASSLAVGGISYNEQFF. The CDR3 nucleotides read TGTGCCAGCAGCTTAGCGGTTGGGGGGATCTCCTACAATGAGCAGTTCTTC.

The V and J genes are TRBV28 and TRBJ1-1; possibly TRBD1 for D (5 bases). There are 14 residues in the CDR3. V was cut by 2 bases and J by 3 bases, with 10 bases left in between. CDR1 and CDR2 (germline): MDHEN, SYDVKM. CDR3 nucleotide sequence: TGTGCCAGCAGTTTAGGCAGGGCGGACACTGAAGCTTTCTTT. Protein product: CASSLGRADTEAFF.

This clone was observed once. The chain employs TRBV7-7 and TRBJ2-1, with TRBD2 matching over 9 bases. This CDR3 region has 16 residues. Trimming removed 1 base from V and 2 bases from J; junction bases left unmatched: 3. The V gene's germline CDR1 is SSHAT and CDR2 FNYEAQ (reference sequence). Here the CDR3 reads CASSLDSGRPYNEQFF. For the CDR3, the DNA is TGTGCCAGCAGCTTAGATAGCGGGAGACCCTACAATGAGCAGTTCTTC.

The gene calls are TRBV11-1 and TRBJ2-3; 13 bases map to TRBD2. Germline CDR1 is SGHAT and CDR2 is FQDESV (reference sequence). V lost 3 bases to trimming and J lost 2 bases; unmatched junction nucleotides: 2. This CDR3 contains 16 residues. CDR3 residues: CASSFTSGRATDTQYF. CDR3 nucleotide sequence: TGTGCCAGCAGCTTTACTAGCGGGAGGGCCACAGATACGCAGTATTTT.

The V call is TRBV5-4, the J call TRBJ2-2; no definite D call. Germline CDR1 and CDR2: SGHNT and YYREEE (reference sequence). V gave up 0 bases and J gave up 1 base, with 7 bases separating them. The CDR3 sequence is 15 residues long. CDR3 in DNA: TGTGCCAGCAGCTTGGCAGGCCTGAACACCGGGGAGCTGTTTTTT. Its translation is CASSLAGLNTGELFF.

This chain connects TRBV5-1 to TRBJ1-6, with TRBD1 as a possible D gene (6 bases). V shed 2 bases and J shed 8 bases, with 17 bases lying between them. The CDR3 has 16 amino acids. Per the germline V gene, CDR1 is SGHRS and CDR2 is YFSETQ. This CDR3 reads CASSLYSQGRDSPLHF. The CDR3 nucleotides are TGCGCCAGCAGCTTATACTCGCAGGGGCGGGATTCACCCCTCCACTTT.